The clone carrying this T cell receptor (beta chain) turned up a few times. Its specificity is unknown. The CDR3 spans 14 residues. V was trimmed by 2 bases and J by 2 bases, leaving 10 bases between them. Germline-derived CDR1 and CDR2 are MNHEY and SVGAGI. PCR used 60 Vbeta primers and 13 Jbeta primers. Repertoires were generated with immunoSEQ multiplex PCR, while TCRdb's copy carries only in-frame clones and drops some. The sample shows under 150,000 clones, about a tenth of them seen only once. These data belong to a study of cytomegalovirus exposure and HLA in healthy donors. Notes on the study in general: Versus the roughly 700-donor mean, an Asian-associated ancestry cluster reportedly showed fewer N-insertions in a later analysis.

The clonotype originates from a male donor in good health and CMV-seronegative. The specimen was PBMCs. V is TRBV6-5 and J is TRBJ2-7, with a tentative D call TRBD1 (5 bases). The CDR3 DNA reads as TGTGCCAGCAGTTACGTTCAGGGTACCTACGAGCAGTACTTC. This translates into CASSYVQGTYEQYF.